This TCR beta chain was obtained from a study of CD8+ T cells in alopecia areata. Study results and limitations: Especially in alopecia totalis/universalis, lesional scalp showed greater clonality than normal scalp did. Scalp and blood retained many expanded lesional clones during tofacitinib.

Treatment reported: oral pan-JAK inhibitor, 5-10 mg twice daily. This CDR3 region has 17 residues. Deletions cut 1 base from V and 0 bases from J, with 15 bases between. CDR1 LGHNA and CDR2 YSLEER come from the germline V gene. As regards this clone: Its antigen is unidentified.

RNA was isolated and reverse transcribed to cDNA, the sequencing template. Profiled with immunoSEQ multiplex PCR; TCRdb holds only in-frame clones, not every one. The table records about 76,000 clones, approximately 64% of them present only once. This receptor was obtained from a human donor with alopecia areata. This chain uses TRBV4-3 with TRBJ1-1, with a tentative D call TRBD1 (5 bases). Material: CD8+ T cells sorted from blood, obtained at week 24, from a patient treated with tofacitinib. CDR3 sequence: CASSQVGVLGLNTEAFF. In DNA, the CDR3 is TGCGCCAGCAGCCAAGTAGGGGTTTTGGGCTTGAACACTGAAGCTTTCTTT.